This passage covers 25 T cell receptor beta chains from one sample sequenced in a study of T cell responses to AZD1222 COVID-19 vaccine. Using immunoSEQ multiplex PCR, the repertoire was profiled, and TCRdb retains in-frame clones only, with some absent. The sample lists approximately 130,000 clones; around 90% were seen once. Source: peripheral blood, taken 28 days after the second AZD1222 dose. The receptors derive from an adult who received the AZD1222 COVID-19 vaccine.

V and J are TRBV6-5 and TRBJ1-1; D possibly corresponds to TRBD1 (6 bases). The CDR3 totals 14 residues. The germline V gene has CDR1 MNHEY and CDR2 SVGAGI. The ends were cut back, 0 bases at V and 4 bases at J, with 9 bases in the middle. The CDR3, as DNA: TGTGCCAGCAGTTACTCGATCAGGGGCACTGAAGCTTTCTTT. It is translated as CASSYSIRGTEAFF.

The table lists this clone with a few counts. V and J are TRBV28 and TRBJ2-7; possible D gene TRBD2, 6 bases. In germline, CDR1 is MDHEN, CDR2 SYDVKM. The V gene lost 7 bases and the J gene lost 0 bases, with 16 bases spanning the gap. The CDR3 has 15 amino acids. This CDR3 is CASTNTRGSSYEQYF. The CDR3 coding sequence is TGTGCCAGCACCAACACCCGGGGGAGCTCCTACGAGCAGTACTTC.

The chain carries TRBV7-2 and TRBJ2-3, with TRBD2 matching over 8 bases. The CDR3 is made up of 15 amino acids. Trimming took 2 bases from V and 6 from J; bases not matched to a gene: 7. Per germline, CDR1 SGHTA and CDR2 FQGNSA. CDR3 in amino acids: CASSLTGGAEDTQYF. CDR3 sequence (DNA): TGTGCCAGCAGCTTAACCGGGGGGGCAGAGGATACGCAGTATTTT.

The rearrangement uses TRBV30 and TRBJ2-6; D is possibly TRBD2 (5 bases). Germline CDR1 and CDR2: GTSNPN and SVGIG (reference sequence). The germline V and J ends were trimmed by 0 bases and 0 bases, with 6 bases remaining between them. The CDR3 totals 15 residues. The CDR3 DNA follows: TGTGCCTGGAGTGTAGGAGGCTCTGGGGCCAACGTCCTGACTTTC. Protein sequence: CAWSVGGSGANVLTF.

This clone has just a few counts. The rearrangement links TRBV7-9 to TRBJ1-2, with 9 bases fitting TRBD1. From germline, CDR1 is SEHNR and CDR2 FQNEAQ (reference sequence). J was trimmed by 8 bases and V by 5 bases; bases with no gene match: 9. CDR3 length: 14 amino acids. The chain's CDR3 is CASSRSGTGYGYTF. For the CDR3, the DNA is TGTGCCAGCAGCCGCTCCGGGACAGGGTACGGCTACACCTTC.

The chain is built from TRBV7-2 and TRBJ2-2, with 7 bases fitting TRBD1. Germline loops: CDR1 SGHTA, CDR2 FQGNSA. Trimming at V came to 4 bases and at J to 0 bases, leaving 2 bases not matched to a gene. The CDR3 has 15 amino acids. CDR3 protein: CASSSGQTNTGELFF. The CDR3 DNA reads TGTGCCAGCAGCTCGGGACAGACGAACACCGGGGAGCTGTTTTTT.

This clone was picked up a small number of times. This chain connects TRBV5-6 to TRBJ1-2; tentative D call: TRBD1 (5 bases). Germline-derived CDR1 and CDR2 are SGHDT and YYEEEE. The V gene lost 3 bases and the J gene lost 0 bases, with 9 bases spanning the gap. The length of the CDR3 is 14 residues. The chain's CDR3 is CASSSGRSNYGYTF. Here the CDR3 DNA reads TGTGCCAGCAGCTCGGGACGGTCTAACTATGGCTACACCTTC.

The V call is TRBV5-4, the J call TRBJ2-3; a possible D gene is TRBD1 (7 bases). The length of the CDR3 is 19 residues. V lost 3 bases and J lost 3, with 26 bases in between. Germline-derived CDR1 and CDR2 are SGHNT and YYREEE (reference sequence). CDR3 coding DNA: TGTGCCAGCAGCTCCCTAACACTACAGGGGCGGGGATCAACAGATACGCAGTATTTT. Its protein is CASSSLTLQGRGSTDTQYF.

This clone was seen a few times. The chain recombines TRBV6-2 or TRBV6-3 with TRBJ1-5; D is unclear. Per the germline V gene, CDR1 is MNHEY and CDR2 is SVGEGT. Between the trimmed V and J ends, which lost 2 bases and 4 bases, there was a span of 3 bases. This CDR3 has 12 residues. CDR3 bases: TGTGCCAGCAGTTACAGGAATCAGCCCCAGCATTTT. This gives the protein CASSYRNQPQHF.

Here the CDR3 DNA reads TGTGCCAGCAGCCGTTTCCGGGGGGCTAGTATCGGCACCGGGGAGCTGTTTTTT. Translation gives CASSRFRGASIGTGELFF. The rearrangement joins TRBV6-2 or TRBV6-3 to TRBJ2-2, with TRBD2 as a possible D gene (7 bases). This CDR3 contains 18 residues. Trimming removed 6 bases at V and 4 bases at J, with 24 bases between. Per the germline V gene, CDR1 is MNHEY and CDR2 is SVGEGT.

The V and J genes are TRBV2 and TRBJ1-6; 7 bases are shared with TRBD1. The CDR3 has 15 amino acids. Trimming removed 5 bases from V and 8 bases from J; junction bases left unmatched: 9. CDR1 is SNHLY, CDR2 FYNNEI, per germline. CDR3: CASSTRQGGDSPLHF. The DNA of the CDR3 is TGTGCCAGCAGTACAAGACAGGGAGGCGATTCACCCCTCCACTTT. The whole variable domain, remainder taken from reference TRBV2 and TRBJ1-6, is EPEVTQTPSHQVTQMGQEVILRCVPISNHLYFYWYRQILGQKVEFLVSFYNNEISEKSEIFDDQFSVERPDGSNFTLKIRSTKLEDSAMYFCASSTRQGGDSPLHFGNGTRLTVT.

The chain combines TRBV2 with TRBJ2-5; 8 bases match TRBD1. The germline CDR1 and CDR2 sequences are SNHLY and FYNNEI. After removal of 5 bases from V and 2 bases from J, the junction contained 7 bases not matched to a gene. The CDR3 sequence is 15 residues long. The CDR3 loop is CASSPDRGPQETQYF. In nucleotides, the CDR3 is TGTGCCAGCAGTCCCGACAGGGGTCCTCAAGAGACCCAGTACTTC.

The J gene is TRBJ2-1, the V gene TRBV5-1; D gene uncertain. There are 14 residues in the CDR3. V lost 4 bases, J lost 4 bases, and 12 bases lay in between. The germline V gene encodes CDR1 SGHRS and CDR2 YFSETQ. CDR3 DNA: TGCGCCAGCAGCCCCAGCTCTACTTACAATGAGCAGTTCTTC. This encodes CASSPSSTYNEQFF.

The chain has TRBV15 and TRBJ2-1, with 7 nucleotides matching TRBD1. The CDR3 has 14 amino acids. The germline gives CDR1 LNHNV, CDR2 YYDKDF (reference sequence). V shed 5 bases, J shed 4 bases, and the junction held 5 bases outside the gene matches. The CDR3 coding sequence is TGTGCCACCAGCTCAGACAGGGATTACAATGAGCAGTTCTTC. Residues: CATSSDRDYNEQFF.

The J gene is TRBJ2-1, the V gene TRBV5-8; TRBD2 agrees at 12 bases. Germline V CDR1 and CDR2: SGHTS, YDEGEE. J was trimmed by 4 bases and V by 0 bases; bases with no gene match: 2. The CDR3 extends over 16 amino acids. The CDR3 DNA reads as TGTGCCAGCAGCTTGGGGACTAGCGGGACTTACAATGAGCAGTTCTTC. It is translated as CASSLGTSGTYNEQFF.

The CDR3 region is CASSLATRSEKLFF. The CDR3 DNA reads TGCGCCAGCAGCTTGGCCACGCGTAGTGAAAAACTGTTTTTT. The chain uses TRBV5-1 and TRBJ1-4; D not resolved. Trimming left V 0 bases short and J 7 bases short, with 10 bases between. The CDR3 runs to 14 residues. Germline values: CDR1 SGHRS, CDR2 YFSETQ.

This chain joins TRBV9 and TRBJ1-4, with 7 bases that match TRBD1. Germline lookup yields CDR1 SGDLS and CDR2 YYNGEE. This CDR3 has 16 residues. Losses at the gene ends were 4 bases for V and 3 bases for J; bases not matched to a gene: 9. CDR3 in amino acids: CASSRRSGTANEKLFF. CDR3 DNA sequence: TGTGCCAGCAGCCGCCGAAGTGGGACAGCTAATGAAAAACTGTTTTTT.

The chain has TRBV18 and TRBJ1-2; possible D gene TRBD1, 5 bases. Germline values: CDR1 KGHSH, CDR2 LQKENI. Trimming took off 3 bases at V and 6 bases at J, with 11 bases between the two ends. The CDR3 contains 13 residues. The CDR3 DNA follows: TGTGCCAGCTCACCCGGGACGGCACATGGCTACACCTTC. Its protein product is CASSPGTAHGYTF.

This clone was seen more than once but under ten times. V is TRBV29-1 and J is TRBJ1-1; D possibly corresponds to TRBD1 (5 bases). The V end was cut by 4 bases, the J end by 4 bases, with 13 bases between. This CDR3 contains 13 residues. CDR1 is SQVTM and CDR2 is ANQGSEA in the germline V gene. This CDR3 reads CSVGWGWFTEAFF. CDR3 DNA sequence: TGCAGCGTTGGTTGGGGGTGGTTCACTGAAGCTTTCTTT.

CDR3 region: CASSFRRGYNEQFF. The CDR3, as DNA: TGTGCCAGCAGCTTTAGGCGGGGGTACAATGAGCAGTTCTTC. The rearrangement links TRBV13 to TRBJ2-1, with TRBD2 matching 7 bases. Trimming at V came to 3 bases and at J to 4 bases, leaving 3 bases not matched to a gene. The CDR3 contains 14 residues. Germline V gene data show CDR1 as PRHDT and CDR2 as FYEKMQ (reference sequence).

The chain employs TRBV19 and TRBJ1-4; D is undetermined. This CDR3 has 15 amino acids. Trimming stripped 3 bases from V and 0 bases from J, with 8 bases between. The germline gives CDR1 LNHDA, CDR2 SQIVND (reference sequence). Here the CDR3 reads CASSMARATNEKLFF. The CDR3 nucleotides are TGTGCCAGTAGTATGGCGCGTGCAACTAATGAAAAACTGTTTTTT.

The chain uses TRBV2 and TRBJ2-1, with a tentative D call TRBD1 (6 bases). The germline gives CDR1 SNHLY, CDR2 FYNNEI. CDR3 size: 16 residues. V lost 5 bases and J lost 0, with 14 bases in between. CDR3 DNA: TGTGCCAGCAGTCTCCCCACAGGGAGCTCCTACAATGAGCAGTTCTTC. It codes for CASSLPTGSSYNEQFF.

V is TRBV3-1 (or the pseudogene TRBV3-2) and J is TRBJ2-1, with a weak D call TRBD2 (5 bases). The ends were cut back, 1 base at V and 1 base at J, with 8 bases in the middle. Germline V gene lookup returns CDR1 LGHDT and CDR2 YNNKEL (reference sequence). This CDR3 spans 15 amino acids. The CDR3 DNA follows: TGTGCCAGCAGCCAAGTGCAGCGGTCCTACAATGAGCAGTTCTTC. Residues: CASSQVQRSYNEQFF.

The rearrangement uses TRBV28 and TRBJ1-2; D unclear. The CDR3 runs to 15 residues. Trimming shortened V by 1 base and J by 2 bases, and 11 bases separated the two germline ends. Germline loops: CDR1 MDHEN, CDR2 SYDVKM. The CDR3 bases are TGTGCCAGCAGTTTATTCAGGCCTTTGAACTATGGCTACACCTTC. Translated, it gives CASSLFRPLNYGYTF.

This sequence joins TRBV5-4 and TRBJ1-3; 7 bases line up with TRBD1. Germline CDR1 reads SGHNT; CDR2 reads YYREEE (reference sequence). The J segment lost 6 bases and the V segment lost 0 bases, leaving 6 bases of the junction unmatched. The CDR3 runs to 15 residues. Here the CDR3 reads CASSLASRGENTIYF. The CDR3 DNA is TGTGCCAGCAGCTTGGCCAGCAGGGGGGAAAACACCATATATTTT.